The present T cell receptor (beta chain) was sequenced within a study of shared clonotypes between healthy human individuals. The CDR3 is made up of 15 amino acids. Germline V gene sequence: CDR1 MDHEN, CDR2 SYDVKM. V lost 6 bases and J lost 4; bases outside the gene matches: 11. Clones were read by immunoSEQ multiplex PCR, and TCRdb kept only the in-frame ones, dropping some. The profile covers 850,000 to 1,100,000 clones, with 70% to 85% appearing a single time and roughly 0.9% taken by the ten largest. The chain employs TRBV28 and TRBJ1-1, with TRBD1 matching over 7 bases. Sample: memory CD4+ T cells from PBMCs. Regarding subset: CD45RA-negative fraction. The TCR was taken from a man aged 18 to 35 in good health. Some clones in this sample may be carry-over from other donors' samples. The CDR3 protein is CASSPWESGGTEAFF. CDR3 in DNA: TGTGCCAGCAGCCCCTGGGAGTCAGGGGGCACTGAAGCTTTCTTT.